This T cell receptor beta chain was recovered during a study of blood T cell repertoires in COVID-19 (dated by TCRdb to 2018 to 2020). Describing the broader study: Samples covering the acute and convalescent phases of COVID-19 were provided by collaborators in the United States, Italy and Spain. Sample metadata almost always included a de-identified subject ID, COVID-19 status, age in years and sex. Samples came from the ongoing ImmuneRACE study (first 160 participants) plus 1,254 subjects from 6 global collaborators. The material from the prospective study consisted of cDNA or gDNA derived from T cells, B-cell-depleted T cells, or PBMCs. A freely available public database, intended as a resource for researchers studying the immune response to SARS-CoV-2, is where the repertoires were released. Deeply sampled blood TCRbeta repertoires from subjects exposed to, actively infected with, or recovered from COVID-19 were included in the dataset. Where available, HLA class I and class II types were taken from metadata supplied by the sample provider and were not determined by assay-based typing. Study-wide conclusions, independent of this receptor: Clinical and demographic metadata were provided uncurated, with the amount varying by source and participant.

TCRbeta CDR3 regions were amplified from genomic DNA by means of the immunoSEQ Assay, a bias-controlled multiplex PCR. On the study's bioinformatics: The number of nucleated cells in each sample was estimated by amplification of reference gene primers within the assay. Sequence reads were collapsed and filtered to measure the absolute abundance of every unique TCRbeta CDR3 rearrangement. Productive Simpson clonality was computed per sample as the square root of Simpson's diversity index over productive rearrangements. What TCRdb holds here is the immuneACCESS table cut down to in-frame rearrangements. Part of the clones is not present; checked against another copy, under half of the missing clones reflect an unresolved V gene, and the others are unexplained. The DNA gave D and trimming, while V, J and clone size come from that table. The table for this sample lists over 250,000 clones; roughly 86% of them were counted only once. The top ten hold approximately 2.4% of the sample.

In the prospective study, participants were roughly 18 to 90 years old, resided in about two dozen geographic areas of the United States, and were enrolled through a virtual design. In the prospective study, participants were assigned to cohorts based on the clinical history participants reported in a screening survey and a study questionnaire. ImmuneRACE Cohort 3 recovered participants were defined by two consecutive negative NP/OP PCR tests, healthcare professional clearance, or symptom resolution. Mobile phlebotomists in the prospective study collected whole blood, serum and a nasopharyngeal or oropharyngeal swab from every participant. Prospective study participants could optionally give additional blood draws and questionnaires over a roughly 2-month period. Before DNA extraction, blood samples from the prospective study were shipped at room temperature or frozen. Concerning this clone itself: Its antigen is unknown. No much larger clonotype is one base removed from it; base qualities were not supplied.

Per the germline V gene (reference sequence), SGHAT is the CDR1 and FQDESV is the CDR2. At the junction V is shortened by 5 bases and J by 4 bases, with 12 bases in between. Reading from cysteine to phenylalanine, the CDR3 counts 15 amino acids. The read is trimmed to its CDR3 DNA, 45 bases read in frame from base 1. The sequence was collected from a woman aged 18-29 years who had recovered from COVID-19. The rearrangement joined TRBV11-1 to TRBJ2-6, with a tentative D gene TRBD2 over 6 matching bases. What was sequenced was PBMCs or T cells enriched from blood (not recorded which). The CDR3 loop reads CASSRRGGGANVLTF. At the DNA level, the sequence is TGTGCCAGCAGCCGGCGGGGTGGCGGGGCCAACGTCCTGACTTTC.